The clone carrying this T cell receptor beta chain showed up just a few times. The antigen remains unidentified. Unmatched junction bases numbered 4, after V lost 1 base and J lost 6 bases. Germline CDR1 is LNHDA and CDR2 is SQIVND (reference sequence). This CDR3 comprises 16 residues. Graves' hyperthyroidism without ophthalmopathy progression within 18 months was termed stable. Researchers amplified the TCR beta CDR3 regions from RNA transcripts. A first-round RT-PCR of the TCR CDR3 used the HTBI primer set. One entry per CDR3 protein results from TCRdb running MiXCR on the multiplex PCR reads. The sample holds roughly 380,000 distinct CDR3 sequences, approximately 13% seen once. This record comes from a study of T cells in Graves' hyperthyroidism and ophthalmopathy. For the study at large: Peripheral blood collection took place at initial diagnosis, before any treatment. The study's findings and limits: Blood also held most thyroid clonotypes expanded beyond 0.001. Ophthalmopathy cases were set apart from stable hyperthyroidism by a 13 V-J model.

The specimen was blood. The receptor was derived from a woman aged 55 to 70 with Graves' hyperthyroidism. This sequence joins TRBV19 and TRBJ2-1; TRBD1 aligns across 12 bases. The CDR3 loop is CASSIVGTGGFNEQFF. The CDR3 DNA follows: TGTGCCAGTAGTATAGTAGGGACAGGGGGCTTCAATGAGCAGTTCTTC. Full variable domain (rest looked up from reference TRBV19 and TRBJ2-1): DGGITQSPKYLFRKEGQNVTLSCEQNLNHDAMYWYRQDPGQGLRLIYYSQIVNDFQKGDIAEGYSVSREKKESFPLTVTSAQKNPTAFYLCASSIVGTGGFNEQFFGPGTRLTVL.